Listed below are T cell receptor beta chains from one sample, sequenced in a study of T cell changes during pregnancy in multiple sclerosis. Only in-frame clones appear in the TCRdb table, and some are missing; sequencing was by immunoSEQ multiplex PCR. The sample has approximately 50,000 clones, about 94% seen once. The source was CD4+ T cells from peripheral blood mononuclear cells, collected after pregnancy. The receptors here all came from a female donor with multiple sclerosis, enrolled in a pregnancy study. The CDR3 runs from the conserved cysteine through the conserved F or W. The order of the fields is CDR3 length, J gene, D gene, V gene, clone size, CDR3 DNA, CDR3 protein. A D gene is named only where the DNA matches it firmly. Size values are once, few and many counts, or a class for expanded clones, and some rows have none.

16 TRBJ2-5 TRBD1 TRBV18 - TGTGCCAGCTCCTTCACCGGGACAGGGGGCTTCGAGACCCAGTACTTC CASSFTGTGGFETQYF
17 TRBJ2-5 TRBD1 TRBV19 - TGTGCCAGTAGTATCCGAGTCATTACAGGGACAGGAGAGACCCAGTACTTC CASSIRVITGTGETQYF
16 TRBJ2-2 - TRBV29-1 once TGCAGCGTTGTTATATCCGGGAATACGAACACCGGGGAGCTGTTTTTT CSVVISGNTNTGELFF
13 TRBJ1-2 - TRBV11-2 - TGTGCCAGCAGTCAACCCCGGGGATATGGCTACACCTTC CASSQPRGYGYTF
16 TRBJ2-7 TRBD2 TRBV9 - TGTGCCAGCAGCGTAGCATGGCAAGCGGGAGTCTGGGAGCAGTACTTC CASSVAWQAGVWEQYF
16 TRBJ2-1 - TRBV18 - TGTGCCAGCTCAGCCCTTTCCATAAGAGGCTACAATGAGCAGTTCTTC CASSALSIRGYNEQFF
15 TRBJ1-1 - TRBV5-6 - TGTGCCAGCAGCTTAAGGGGGAACCTGAACACTGAAGCTTTCTTT CASSLRGNLNTEAFF
14 TRBJ2-3 - TRBV6-1 - TGTGCCAGCACCCCGAGCTACGGCACAGATACGCAGTATTTT CASTPSYGTDTQYF
15 TRBJ2-1 TRBD2 TRBV4-1 - TGCGCCAGCAGCCGACTAGCGGGAGTAGGTAATGAGCAGTTCTTC CASSRLAGVGNEQFF
15 TRBJ1-1 - TRBV21-1 - TGTGCCAGCAGCAAAAACAGGGGTGAGGACACTGAAGCTTTCTTT CASSKNRGEDTEAFF
14 TRBJ2-2 TRBD2 TRBV6-5 - TGTGCCAGCACCCCGGGGGGATACACCGGGGAGCTGTTTTTT CASTPGGYTGELFF
15 TRBJ2-3 TRBD1 TRBV25-1 - TGTGCCAGCAGTGCCCGTCGGACAGGGGACGATACGCAGTATTTT CASSARRTGDDTQYF
16 TRBJ2-2 - TRBV19 - TGTGCCAGTAGTATTGGTGGCGGAGCGAACACCGGGGAGCTGTTTTTT CASSIGGGANTGELFF
11 TRBJ2-7 - TRBV6-5 - TGTGCCAGCGCCGGGGTCGGCGAGCAGTACTTC CASAGVGEQYF
15 TRBJ1-5 - TRBV5-1 - TGCGCCAGCAGCCAGGCGGGGGTCCTCAATCAGCCCCAGCATTTT CASSQAGVLNQPQHF
17 TRBJ2-1 TRBD2 TRBV30 - TGTGCCTGGAGTGTAGGAGGGGCGGGAGGGCCGATGGATGAGCAGTTCTTC CAWSVGGAGGPMDEQFF
17 TRBJ2-1 TRBD2 TRBV11-2 - TGTGCCAGCAGCTTAGATAAGGGACTAGGGCGGAATAATGAGCAGTTCTTC CASSLDKGLGRNNEQFF
16 TRBJ2-1 TRBD2 TRBV5-1 once TGCGCCAGCAGCTACCGACTAGCGGGACGAGGCAATGAGCAGTTCTTC CASSYRLAGRGNEQFF
15 TRBJ2-1 TRBD2 TRBV5-1 - TGCGCCAGCACCCCGGGACTAGTAGTGAGTAATGAGCAGTTCTTC CASTPGLVVSNEQFF
20 TRBJ2-1 TRBD2 TRBV11-3 - TGTGCCAGCAGCTCCGGGACTAGCGGGAGGGCCGCTGGAGCCTACAATGAGCAGTTCTTC CASSSGTSGRAAGAYNEQFF
11 TRBJ2-7 TRBD1 TRBV14 once TGTGCAGTCGACAGGGGCTACGAGCAGTACTTC CAVDRGYEQYF
16 TRBJ1-1 TRBD1 TRBV19 - TGTGCCAGTAGGAGCCTTCGGACAGGGAGGAACACTGAAGCTTTCTTT CASRSLRTGRNTEAFF
15 TRBJ1-4 - TRBV5-6 - TGTGCCAGCAGCGTGCAGGCCCTCGGTGAGGAAAAACTGTTTTTT CASSVQALGEEKLFF
15 TRBJ1-5 TRBD1 TRBV6-1 - TGTGCCAGCGGACAGGGCACGCGGAGCAATCAGCCCCAGCATTTT CASGQGTRSNQPQHF
17 TRBJ2-5 TRBD2 TRBV4-3 - TGCGCCAGCAGCCAAGGTAGCGGGAGGGCCCTCTTAGAGACCCAGTACTTC CASSQGSGRALLETQYF
15 TRBJ1-1 - TRBV2 once TGTGCCAGCACCACAGGGCGCATCAGTTGGGCTGAAGCTTTCTTT CASTTGRISWAEAFF
17 TRBJ1-5 - TRBV28 - TGTGCCAGCATGGAGGGGCAGATTACTGTGGGGAATCAGCCCCAGCATTTT CASMEGQITVGNQPQHF
19 TRBJ2-3 - TRBV30 - TGTGCCTGGAGCCACGGACAGTCAGCCTCCAGAGCCAGCACAGATACGCAGTATTTT CAWSHGQSASRASTDTQYF
15 TRBJ2-7 TRBD2 TRBV10-2 once TGCGCCAGCAGACCGGGACTAGCGGGAGAATACGAGCAGTACTTC CASRPGLAGEYEQYF